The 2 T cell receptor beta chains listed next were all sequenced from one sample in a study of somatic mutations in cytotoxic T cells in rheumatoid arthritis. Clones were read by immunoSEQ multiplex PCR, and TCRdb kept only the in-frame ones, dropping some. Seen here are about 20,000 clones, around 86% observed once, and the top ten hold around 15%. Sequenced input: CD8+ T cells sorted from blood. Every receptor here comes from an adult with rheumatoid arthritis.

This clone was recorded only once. For the CDR3, the DNA is TGCGCCAGCAGCCCGGGGACAGCCAAGATAGCTGGAAACACCATATATTTT. This sequence encodes CASSPGTAKIAGNTIYF. The chain carries TRBV5-1 and TRBJ1-3; 7 bases are shared with TRBD1. This CDR3 comprises 17 residues. The trim removed 4 bases at V and 2 bases at J, leaving 12 bases unmatched. Germline CDR1 is SGHRS and CDR2 is YFSETQ. The full variable domain, with the rest looked up from reference TRBV5-1 and TRBJ1-3, is KAGVTQTPRYLIKTRGQQVTLSCSPISGHRSVSWYQQTPGQGLQFLFEYFSETQRNKGNFPGRFSGRQFSNSRSEMNVSTLELGDSALYLCASSPGTAKIAGNTIYFGEGSWLTVV.

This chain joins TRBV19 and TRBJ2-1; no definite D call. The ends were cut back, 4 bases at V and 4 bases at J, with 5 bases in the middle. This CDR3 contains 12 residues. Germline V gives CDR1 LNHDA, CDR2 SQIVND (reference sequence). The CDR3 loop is CASSNGYNEQFF. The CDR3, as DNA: TGTGCCAGTAGTAACGGGTACAATGAGCAGTTCTTC.